Each of the 14 T cell receptor beta chains below was sequenced from the same sample in a study of technical replicates of blood from four donors. TCRdb keeps only in-frame clones here, not all; method: immunoSEQ multiplex PCR. In the table there are about 70,000 clones, 95% to 98% of which are singletons. Sequenced sample: T cells isolated from PBMCs. These receptors originate from a human donor in good health.

The chain's CDR3 is CASSSASGITDTQYF. The DNA for the CDR3 is TGCGCCAGCAGCAGCGCTAGCGGGATCACAGATACGCAGTATTTT. The chain joins TRBV10-1 to TRBJ2-3, with TRBD2 matching over 9 bases. V was pared by 6 bases and J by 2 bases, with 6 bases of the junction left unmatched. The CDR3 spans 15 residues. In germline, CDR1 is WNHNN, CDR2 SYGVQD (reference sequence).

This chain joins TRBV7-8 and TRBJ1-3, with a tentative D call TRBD1 (5 bases). Germline CDR1 is SGHVS and CDR2 is FQNEAQ. The CDR3 contains 16 residues. Trimming stripped 5 bases from V and 0 bases from J, with 14 bases between. CDR3: CASSGRGTGSGNTIYF. The CDR3 coding sequence is TGTGCCAGCAGCGGAAGGGGAACAGGCTCTGGAAACACCATATATTTT.

This clone was seen a single time. The J gene is TRBJ2-1, the V gene TRBV19; maybe TRBD2 (10 bases). Trimming removed 6 bases at V and 3 bases at J, with 27 bases between. This CDR3 spans 19 amino acids. Germline CDR1 and CDR2: LNHDA and SQIVND (reference sequence). CDR3 sequence reads: CASSPFGTGRTSGYNEQFF. The CDR3 DNA sequence: TGTGCCAGTAGCCCGTTCGGGACAGGGAGGACTAGCGGCTACAATGAGCAGTTCTTC.

J is TRBJ2-1 and V is TRBV6-5, with TRBD2 matching 7 bases. The CDR3 contains 15 residues. Germline CDR1 is MNHEY and CDR2 is SVGAGI. V was clipped by 2 bases and J by 4 bases; unmatched bases: 5. This chain's CDR3 is CASSYDGGMYNEQFF. As DNA, the CDR3 is TGTGCCAGCAGTTACGACGGGGGGATGTACAATGAGCAGTTCTTC.

Only one count was recorded for this clone. J is TRBJ2-1 and V is TRBV7-2, with D maybe TRBD2 (6 bases). With 1 base removed from V and 5 bases from J, the gap between germline ends came to 9 bases. The CDR3 extends over 14 amino acids. Germline V gene data show CDR1 as SGHTA and CDR2 as FQGNSA. The CDR3 nucleotides read TGTGCCAGCAGCTTAGGGGGAGGAAACAATGAGCAGTTCTTC. Its translation is CASSLGGGNNEQFF.

The rearrangement links TRBV10-3 to TRBJ2-7, with 7 bases identical to TRBD1. CDR1 and CDR2 (germline): ENHRY, SYGVKD. Trimming removed 4 bases from V and 2 bases from J; junction bases left unmatched: 5. This CDR3 comprises 14 residues. CDR3 residues: CAISGPGTAYEQYF. In DNA, the CDR3 is TGTGCCATCAGTGGACCCGGGACAGCCTACGAGCAGTACTTC.

The V gene is TRBV4-1, the J gene TRBJ2-3; perhaps TRBD1 as D (6 bases). CDR3 length: 18 residues. The V gene lost 4 bases and the J gene lost 0 bases, with 20 bases spanning the gap. Germline CDR1 is MGHRA and CDR2 is YSYEKL. The CDR3 nucleotides are TGCGCCAGCAGCCTGAGGACCAGGGGTGCAGATAGCACAGATACGCAGTATTTT. It encodes CASSLRTRGADSTDTQYF.

This clone is a singleton in its sample. The chain joins TRBV4-1 to TRBJ2-4, with TRBD2 matching over 12 bases. Germline CDR1 reads MGHRA; CDR2 reads YSYEKL. This CDR3 comprises 15 residues. J was trimmed by 7 bases and V by 5 bases; bases with no gene match: 6. The CDR3 region has the DNA TGCGCCAGCAGCAAAGTAGGGACTAGCGGGAACATTCAGTACTTC. This translates into CASSKVGTSGNIQYF.

J is TRBJ1-5 and V is TRBV6-5, with TRBD1 identical over 9 bases. The germline V gene has CDR1 MNHEY and CDR2 SVGAGI. J was trimmed by 2 bases and V by 6 bases; bases with no gene match: 5. The CDR3 totals 15 residues. This CDR3 reads CASRTTGGGNQPQHF. The CDR3 DNA reads TGTGCCAGCAGGACAACAGGGGGCGGCAATCAGCCCCAGCATTTT.

The chain combines TRBV6-6 with TRBJ2-2; D gene uncertain. Looked up from germline, CDR1 is MNHNY and CDR2 is SVGAGI (reference sequence). This CDR3 is 12 amino acids long. V was pared by 5 bases and J by 6 bases, with 7 bases between. The CDR3 coding sequence is TGTGCCAGCAGTCCAGACTCCGGGGAGCTGTTTTTT. Translated, it gives CASSPDSGELFF.

The V and J genes are TRBV7-9 and TRBJ2-1; 10 bases map to TRBD2. The CDR3 contains 15 residues. Germline-derived CDR1 and CDR2 are SEHNR and FQNEAQ (reference sequence). Trimming cost V 3 bases and J 6 bases; bases outside gene matches: 5. The CDR3 DNA is TGTGCCAGCAGCTTCCTAGCGGGAGAAAGCAATGAGCAGTTCTTC. Translated, it gives CASSFLAGESNEQFF.

The chain employs TRBV15 and TRBJ1-2, with a weak D call TRBD1 (5 bases). This CDR3 has 13 amino acids. Germline V CDR1 and CDR2: LNHNV, YYDKDF (reference sequence). The V end was cut by 3 bases, the J end by 5 bases, with 10 bases between. CDR3 sequence: CATSSAGIYGYTF. CDR3 nucleotide sequence: TGTGCCACCAGCAGCGCAGGGATATATGGCTACACCTTC.

The chain recombines TRBV6-5 with TRBJ2-7, with D perhaps TRBD1 (6 bases). There are 16 residues in the CDR3. Trimming shortened V by 0 bases and J by 1 base, and 13 bases separated the two germline ends. The germline gives CDR1 MNHEY, CDR2 SVGAGI. The DNA of the CDR3 is TGTGCCAGCAGTTACTCAACCGGGACAAAATCCTACGAGCAGTACTTC. Protein product: CASSYSTGTKSYEQYF.

This clone has just one count. The genes are TRBV6-5 and TRBJ2-5; TRBD2 aligns across 7 bases. The germline gives CDR1 MNHEY, CDR2 SVGAGI. The CDR3 covers 13 residues. V trimming: 1 base; J trimming: 5 bases; junction bases outside the gene matches: 1. Written as DNA, the CDR3 is TGTGCCAGCAGTTACTGGGAGGGGGAGACCCAGTACTTC. This codes for CASSYWEGETQYF.